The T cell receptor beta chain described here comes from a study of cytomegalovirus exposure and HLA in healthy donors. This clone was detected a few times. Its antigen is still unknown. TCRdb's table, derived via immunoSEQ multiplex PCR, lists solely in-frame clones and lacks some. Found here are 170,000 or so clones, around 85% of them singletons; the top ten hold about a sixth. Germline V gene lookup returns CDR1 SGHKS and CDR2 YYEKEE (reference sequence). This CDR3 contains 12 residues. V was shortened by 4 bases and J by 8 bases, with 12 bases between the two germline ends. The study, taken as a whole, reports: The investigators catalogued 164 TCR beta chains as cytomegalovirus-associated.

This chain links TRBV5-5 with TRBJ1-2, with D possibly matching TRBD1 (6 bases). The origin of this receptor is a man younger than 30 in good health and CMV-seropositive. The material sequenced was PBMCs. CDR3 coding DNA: TGTGCCAGCAGCCACCTGACAGGCGGCTACACCTTC. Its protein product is CASSHLTGGYTF.